Listed below are T cell receptor beta chains from one sample, sequenced in a study of T cells in Graves' hyperthyroidism and ophthalmopathy. TCRdb analysed the multiplex PCR reads with MiXCR anew, one entry per CDR3 protein. The repertoire holds over 200,000 distinct CDR3 sequences, 17% seen once, with under 65% in the top ten. Specimen: blood. The receptors were gathered from a man over 45 with Graves' hyperthyroidism. Both conserved end residues are part of each CDR3. D genes are given only for firm matches. Clone sizes are given selectively: once, few, many, or a class where the clone is expanded.

TGTGCCAGCAGGCGGGGCGATGAGCAGTTCTTC	CASRRGDEQFF	.	TRBV6-2/TRBV6-3	.	TRBJ2-1
TGTGCCAGCAGCGTAGGACGGGTGGGCGAAAAACTGTTTTTT	CASSVGRVGEKLFF	.	TRBV9	.	TRBJ1-4
TGCAGCGTAACAGGGGCTCAGGAGACCCAGTACTTC	CSVTGAQETQYF	TRBD1	TRBV29-1	many	TRBJ2-5
TGTGCCAGTAGTATAGACCCCTACGGGGTCCCATCGAGGTACAATGAGCAGTTCTTC	CASSIDPYGVPSRYNEQFF	.	TRBV19	.	TRBJ2-1
TGTGCCAGCAGTTTTACAGGGGGTATGTACACTGAAGCTTTCTTT	CASSFTGGMYTEAFF	TRBD1	TRBV12-3/TRBV12-4	many	TRBJ1-1
TGCGCCAGCAGCTTGGCGATCGGGAGGACCGACAATGAGCAGTTCTTC	CASSLAIGRTDNEQFF	TRBD2	TRBV5-1	many	TRBJ2-1
TGTGCCATCAGTGGTGTCGGATACTCTGGAAACACCATATATTTT	CAISGVGYSGNTIYF	.	TRBV10-3	few	TRBJ1-3
TGTGCCAGCAGCTCGACTAGCGGGGCCCTCACAGATACGCAGTATTTT	CASSSTSGALTDTQYF	TRBD2	TRBV7-2	many	TRBJ2-3
TGTGCCAGCAGCCCCGTCGGTGTGGATAATTCACCCCTCCACTTT	CASSPVGVDNSPLHF	.	TRBV28	many	TRBJ1-6
TGTGCCAGCAGTTTGGCGGGGGGACAGTCACCCCTCCACTTT	CASSLAGGQSPLHF	TRBD1	TRBV28	.	TRBJ1-6
TGTGCCAGCAACACAGACTCCTACAATGAGCAGTTCTTC	CASNTDSYNEQFF	.	TRBV2	many	TRBJ2-1
TGTGCCAGCAGCCTGGCGGGTGAGTCCTACGAGCAGTACTTC	CASSLAGESYEQYF	.	TRBV6-2/TRBV6-3	many	TRBJ2-7
TGTGCCAGCACCCCTTCGGGACAGCCTACCTCACCCCTCCACTTT	CASTPSGQPTSPLHF	TRBD1	TRBV9	.	TRBJ1-6
TGTGCCAGCAGCTACATCGACAGTTTCAACACTGAAGCTTTCTTT	CASSYIDSFNTEAFF	.	TRBV4-2	few	TRBJ1-1
TGCAGCGTTAATAGCGGGAGACTCTGGGGGAATGAGCAGTTCTTC	CSVNSGRLWGNEQFF	TRBD2	TRBV29-1	many	TRBJ2-1
TGTGCCAGCAGCTTCTACAGGGAGTCTGGTTCACCCCTCCACTTT	CASSFYRESGSPLHF	.	TRBV11-3	many	TRBJ1-6
TGTGCCAGCAGAGACCGCAGACTAGGAGGGGTCAATGAGCAGTTCTTC	CASRDRRLGGVNEQFF	.	TRBV6-2/TRBV6-3	many	TRBJ2-1
TGTGCCAGCAGTTTAGCGGGTGAAAAACTGTTTTTT	CASSLAGEKLFF	.	TRBV12-3/TRBV12-4	many	TRBJ1-4
TGTGCCAGTAGTATCTCCTCCTTGGATGAGCAGTTCTTC	CASSISSLDEQFF	.	TRBV19	.	TRBJ2-1
TGTGCCAGCAGTTACTCGGGAGGGTCTGGCTACACCTTC	CASSYSGGSGYTF	.	TRBV6-5	many	TRBJ1-2
TGTGCCAGCACCCAGCCAGAGGGCGGGATTGACACCGGGGAGCTGTTTTTT	CASTQPEGGIDTGELFF	.	TRBV6-2/TRBV6-3	many	TRBJ2-2
TGTGCCAGCAGTCCAACCACGACTAGCGGGAGTGGAAAGACCCAGTACTTC	CASSPTTTSGSGKTQYF	TRBD2	TRBV28	.	TRBJ2-5
TGTGCCAGCAGTGAACGGACTAGCGGGCAAGAGACCCAGTACTTC	CASSERTSGQETQYF	TRBD2	TRBV6-1	.	TRBJ2-5
TGCGCCAGCAGCCCGGGACAGGGGACAGGCGCTGAAGCTTTCTTT	CASSPGQGTGAEAFF	TRBD1	TRBV5-1	.	TRBJ1-1
TGTGCCAGCAGGGGGGGAGGGACCTCCTACAATGAGCAGCTCTTC	CASRGGGTSYNEQLF	TRBD2	TRBV2	.	TRBJ2-1
TGTGCCATCAGTGAGTCGGCAGTTCAAGAGACCCAGTACTTC	CAISESAVQETQYF	.	TRBV10-3	many	TRBJ2-5
TGCAGTGCCCGGGGACTAGCGGGAGGAGTCTCCTACAATGAGCAGTTCTTC	CSARGLAGGVSYNEQFF	TRBD2	TRBV20-1	few	TRBJ2-1
TGCAGCGTTCATTTGACAGTCAACACTGAAGCTTTCTTT	CSVHLTVNTEAFF	.	TRBV29-1	few	TRBJ1-1
TGCGCCAGCAGCCGAAAGGGTGCGGGACAGGGGAATGAAAAACTGTTTTTT	CASSRKGAGQGNEKLFF	TRBD1	TRBV4-1	.	TRBJ1-4
TGTGCCAGCAGCCAATTTACCGGGAAGCTGTTTTTT	CASSQFTGKLFF	.	TRBV3-1	many	TRBJ2-2
TGTGCCAGCAATCCGGGACTAGCGGGAGGAGAGCAGTTCTTC	CASNPGLAGGEQFF	TRBD2	TRBV6-2/TRBV6-3	few	TRBJ2-1
TGTGCCAGCACCCCGGACAAGTCCTATGGCTACACCTTC	CASTPDKSYGYTF	.	TRBV2	many	TRBJ1-2
TGCGCCAGCAGTAGAGGCCGGGACATCGGTGAAAAACTGTTTTTT	CASSRGRDIGEKLFF	.	TRBV10-1	.	TRBJ1-4
TGTGCCAGCAGCTTAAGGCTAGCGGGAGTCGTGAGCGGGGAGCTGTTTTTT	CASSLRLAGVVSGELFF	TRBD2	TRBV7-8	many	TRBJ2-2
TGTGCCTGGAGACCGAAGGCGGACAGGGTGGAGCAGCCCCAGCATTTT	CAWRPKADRVEQPQHF	TRBD1	TRBV30	many	TRBJ1-5
TGCGCCAGCAGCTTGGGGCCCGGGACAGTGGGCTCTGGGGCCAACGTCCTGACTTTC	CASSLGPGTVGSGANVLTF	TRBD1	TRBV5-1	.	TRBJ2-6
TGCAGTGCTAGACCATCACTAGCGGGAGGTTCAGATACGCAGTATTTT	CSARPSLAGGSDTQYF	TRBD2	TRBV20-1	many	TRBJ2-3
TGTGCCACCAGTGATGGGCGGGACAATGAGCAGTTCTTC	CATSDGRDNEQFF	.	TRBV24-1	few	TRBJ2-1
TGCAGTGGACAGGGTGGTGAAAAACTGTTTTTT	CSGQGGEKLFF	TRBD1	TRBV20-1	.	TRBJ1-4
TGTGCCAGCAGCGTCCAAATCCAGGGAGGCTACACCTTC	CASSVQIQGGYTF	.	TRBV9	many	TRBJ1-2
TGCGCCAGCAGAGGCGGGAGATCCTACAATGAGCAGTTCTTC	CASRGGRSYNEQFF	TRBD2	TRBV5-1	many	TRBJ2-1